The rows below give T cell receptor beta chains drawn from one sample of a study of T cell repertoires in cytomegalovirus infection. Antigens of these TCRs are unknown. Each CDR3 protein is one row after TCRdb ran MiXCR on the reads. The data hold roughly 700,000 distinct CDR3 sequences, with approximately 33% observed a single time. Sequences were derived from cultured PBMCs, sampled from culture after CMV antigen stimulation. The source of these receptors is a human donor in good health (CMV status not recorded). Some clones in this sample may be carry-over from other donors' samples. Both conserved end residues are trimmed from each CDR3. A D gene is named only where the DNA matches it firmly. A clone size is listed for some rows: how often the clone was seen (once, few, many), or a class if it is expanded.

j_call | clone_size | d_call | v_call | cdr3_aa
TRBJ1-1 | . | . | TRBV10-3 | AITPGEPTEAF
TRBJ2-7 | few | . | TRBV12-3/TRBV12-4 | ASSFAGHFLYEQY
TRBJ1-2 | . | TRBD1 | TRBV18 | ASLTGTYGYT
TRBJ1-1 | many | . | TRBV7-9 | ASSPGPNTEAF
TRBJ1-1 | few | . | TRBV19 | ASSSSGRLYLNTEAF
TRBJ2-2 | . | . | TRBV20-1 | SASHPRNTGELF
TRBJ1-2 | . | . | TRBV19 | ASRSGAVGYT
TRBJ1-1 | . | . | TRBV9 | ASSVADVTNTEAF
TRBJ2-3 | . | . | TRBV27 | ATRRPRGITDTQY
TRBJ2-7 | few | TRBD1 | TRBV12-3/TRBV12-4 | ASSHAGTGDEQY
TRBJ2-1 | few | . | TRBV7-9 | ASSIDREDEQF
TRBJ1-1 | . | . | TRBV20-1 | SARPVSGAGEAF
TRBJ2-2 | few | TRBD2 | TRBV7-8 | ASSLTHLAGGSTGELF
TRBJ2-7 | . | TRBD1 | TRBV20-1 | SAQDRDPYEQY
TRBJ1-4 | . | TRBD1 | TRBV12-3/TRBV12-4 | ASSFGTGLGKLF
TRBJ1-3 | many | . | TRBV7-2 | ASSSREFSGNTIY
TRBJ2-5 | few | . | TRBV14 | ASSQDYSLDGETQY
TRBJ2-5 | . | . | TRBV9 | ASSVAGRQETQY
TRBJ2-3 | . | . | TRBV7-4 | ASSATARLLDTQY
TRBJ2-3 | few | TRBD2 | TRBV7-6 | ASSLGVSGSGDTQY